There are many counts of the clone carrying this TCR beta chain. Since a much larger clone is just one base distant, this may be a read error. This sample is drawn from a study of Graves' ophthalmopathy and Graves' hyperthyroidism. V was pared by 6 bases and J by 3 bases, with 14 bases between. Germline lookup yields CDR1 MDHEN and CDR2 SYDVKM. The CDR3 covers 14 residues. Scientists amplified the TCR beta CDR3 regions from RNA transcripts. The first round was an RT-PCR with HTBI primers, and the second round was a multiplex PCR. Using its own MiXCR run on the multiplex PCR reads, TCRdb lists one record per CDR3 protein. The repertoire holds roughly 350,000 distinct CDR3 sequences, with about 15% as singletons.

This receptor was identified in an adult woman with stable Graves' hyperthyroidism. The chain is built from TRBV28 and TRBJ1-1, with D perhaps TRBD1 (6 bases). Sample: peripheral blood. CDR3 coding DNA: TGTGCCAGCAGGACCCTGGGGGCTCACACTGAAGCTTTCTTT. Amino acids: CASRTLGAHTEAFF. Supplemented by reference TRBV28 and TRBJ1-1, the full variable domain reads DVKVTQSSRYLVKRTGEKVFLECVQDMDHENMFWYRQDPGLGLRLIYFSYDVKMKEKGDIPEGYSVSREKKERFSLILESASTNQTSMYLCASRTLGAHTEAFFGQGTRLTVV.